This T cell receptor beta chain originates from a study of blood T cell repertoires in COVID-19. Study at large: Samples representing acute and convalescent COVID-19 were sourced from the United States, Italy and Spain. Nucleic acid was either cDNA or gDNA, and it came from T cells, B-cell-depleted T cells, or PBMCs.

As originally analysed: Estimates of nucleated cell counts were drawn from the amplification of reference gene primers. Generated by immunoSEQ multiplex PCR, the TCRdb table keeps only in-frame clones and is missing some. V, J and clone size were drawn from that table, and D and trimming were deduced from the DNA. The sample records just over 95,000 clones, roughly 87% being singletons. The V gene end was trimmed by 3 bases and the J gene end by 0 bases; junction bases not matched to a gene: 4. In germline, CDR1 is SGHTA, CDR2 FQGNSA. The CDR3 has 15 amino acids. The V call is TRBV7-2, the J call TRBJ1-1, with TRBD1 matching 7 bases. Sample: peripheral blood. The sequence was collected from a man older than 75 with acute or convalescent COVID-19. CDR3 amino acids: CASSLRQGVNTEAFF. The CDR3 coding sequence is TGTGCCAGCAGCTTGCGACAGGGCGTGAACACTGAAGCTTTCTTT.